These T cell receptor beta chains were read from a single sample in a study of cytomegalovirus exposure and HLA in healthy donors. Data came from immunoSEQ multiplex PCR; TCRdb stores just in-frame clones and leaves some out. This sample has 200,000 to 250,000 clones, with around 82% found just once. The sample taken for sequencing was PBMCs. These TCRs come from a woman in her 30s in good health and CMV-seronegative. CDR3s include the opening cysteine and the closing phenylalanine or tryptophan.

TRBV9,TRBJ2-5,CASSDRGDRVVAQYF
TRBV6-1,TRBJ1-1,CASSPRVWNTEAFF
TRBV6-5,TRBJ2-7,CASRVRQGGYEQYF
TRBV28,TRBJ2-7,CATSSGSSYEQYF
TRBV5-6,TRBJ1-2,CASHYEEGYGYPF
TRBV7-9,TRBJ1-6,CASSPIRTGSSPLHF
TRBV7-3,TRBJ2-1,CASSLHLAGGNYNEQFF
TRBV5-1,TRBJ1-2,CASSLAPGGVYGYTF
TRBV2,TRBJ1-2,CASSRGQGAIGYGYTF
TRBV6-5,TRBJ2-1,CASKSIGYNEQFF
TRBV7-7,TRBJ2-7,CASSPGVLAQEQYF
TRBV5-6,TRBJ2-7,CASSPRPGGHEQYF
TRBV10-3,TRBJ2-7,CAIAFSGQGLEQYF
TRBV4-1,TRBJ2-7,CASSPRPAGSYEQYF
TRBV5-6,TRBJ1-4,CASSLADSDNEKLFF
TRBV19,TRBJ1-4,CASSMGQGGEKLFF